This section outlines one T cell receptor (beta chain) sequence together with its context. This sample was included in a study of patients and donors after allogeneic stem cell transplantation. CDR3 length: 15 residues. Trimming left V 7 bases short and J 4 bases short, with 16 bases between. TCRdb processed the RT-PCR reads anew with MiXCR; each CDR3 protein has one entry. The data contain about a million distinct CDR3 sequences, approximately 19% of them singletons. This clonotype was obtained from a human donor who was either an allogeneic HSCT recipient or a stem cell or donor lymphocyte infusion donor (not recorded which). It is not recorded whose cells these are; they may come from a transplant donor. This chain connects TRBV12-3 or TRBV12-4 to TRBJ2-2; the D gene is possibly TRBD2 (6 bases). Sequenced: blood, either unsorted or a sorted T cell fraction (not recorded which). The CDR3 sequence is CASIEGGLGTGELFF. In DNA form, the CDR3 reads TGTGCCAGCATCGAAGGAGGGTTGGGCACCGGGGAGCTGTTTTTT.